A single sample is the source of the 28 T cell receptor beta chains below, sequenced in a study of response to subunit inactivated influenza vaccine. TCRdb called the RT-PCR reads again in MiXCR, with one record for every CDR3 protein. Here the sample spans 500,000 to 600,000 distinct CDR3 sequences, 11% being singletons. The same sample was also used in a study of T cells expressing NK-cell markers. From that paper: Beta-chain TCR cDNA was generated via 5'RACE template switching with UMIs.

The sample consisted of PBMCs from blood, taken on the day of vaccination. These receptors all come from a man aged 45-60 years who received an inactivated influenza vaccine.

The chain couples TRBV6-1 to TRBJ2-7; no clear D. Germline CDR1 is MNHNS and CDR2 is SASEGT. Trimming left V 7 bases short and J 0 bases short, with 22 bases between. The CDR3 runs to 17 residues. CDR3 nucleotide sequence: TGTGCCAGCACCCCTCTCCTCGGGCAGCCGAGCTCCTACGAGCAGTACTTC. This codes for CASTPLLGQPSSYEQYF.

This clonotype showed up just once. The rearrangement uses TRBV7-2 and TRBJ2-7; D may be TRBD1 (6 bases). With 4 bases removed from V and 1 base from J, the gap between germline ends came to 17 bases. This CDR3 comprises 16 residues. Per germline, CDR1 SGHTA and CDR2 FQGNSA. CDR3 in DNA: TGTGCCAGCAGCTCACTCGTGGGACACCGTTCCTACGAGCAGTACTTC. This sequence encodes CASSSLVGHRSYEQYF. The full variable domain, its missing parts supplied by reference TRBV7-2 and TRBJ2-7, is GAGVSQSPSNKVTEKGKDVELRCDPISGHTALYWYRQSLGQGLEFLIYFQGNSAPDKSGLPSDRFSAERTGGSVSTLTIQRTQQEDSAVYLCASSSLVGHRSYEQYFGPGTRLTVT.

A few counts support this clonotype. The chain links TRBV20-1 to TRBJ2-2; TRBD1 might be the D (5 bases). Trimming removed 2 bases at V and 0 bases at J, with 16 bases between. CDR3 size: 17 residues. Per germline, CDR1 DFQATT and CDR2 SNEGSKA (reference sequence). The CDR3 is CSARNFRESANTGELFF. CDR3 coding DNA: TGCAGTGCTAGAAACTTCAGGGAATCCGCGAACACCGGGGAGCTGTTTTTT.

This clonotype occurred a few times. The chain links TRBV15 to TRBJ2-2; maybe TRBD2 (5 bases). This CDR3 is 14 amino acids long. V lost 3 bases to trimming and J lost 9 bases, with 14 bases between them. Germline lookup yields CDR1 LNHNV and CDR2 YYDKDF (reference sequence). The CDR3 reads CATSRGVEARELFF. The CDR3 region has the DNA TGTGCCACCAGCAGGGGAGTCGAGGCCAGGGAGCTGTTTTTT.

This chain links TRBV4-3 with TRBJ1-1; D is possibly TRBD1 (6 bases). The CDR3 is 15 amino acids. The germline V gene encodes CDR1 LGHNA and CDR2 YSLEER. Trimming removed 4 bases at V and 0 bases at J, with 12 bases between. This CDR3 is CASSRSRTVNTEAFF. The CDR3 region has the DNA TGCGCCAGCAGCCGGTCCCGGACAGTGAACACTGAAGCTTTCTTT.

The chain combines TRBV6-1 with TRBJ2-6; no clear D. CDR1 is MNHNS, CDR2 SASEGT, per germline. The CDR3 is 18 residues long. V lost 4 bases, J lost 0 bases, and 16 bases lay in between. The CDR3 nucleotides read TGTGCCAGCAGTGGGTTCTTATTGCTTTCCTCTGGGGCCAACGTCCTGACTTTC. Translating gives CASSGFLLLSSGANVLTF.

This clonotype was recorded a few times. V is TRBV20-1 and J is TRBJ2-1; TRBD2 agrees at 10 bases. The ends lost 6 bases at V and 1 base at J; junction bases unmatched: 3. Germline V gives CDR1 DFQATT, CDR2 SNEGSKA (reference sequence). The CDR3 length is 14 residues. CDR3 DNA sequence: TGCAGTGCCACGGGACTAGCGTCCTACAATGAGCAGTTCTTC. Protein sequence: CSATGLASYNEQFF.

J is TRBJ2-3 and V is TRBV7-9; 7 nucleotides align to TRBD2. Germline V gene lookup returns CDR1 SEHNR and CDR2 FQNEAQ (reference sequence). The CDR3 length is 11 residues. The V gene end was trimmed by 5 bases and the J gene end by 14 bases; junction bases not matched to a gene: 7. The CDR3 bases are TGTGCCAGCAGCGTAGGACCGGGAGGGTATTTT. Its protein is CASSVGPGGYF.

This clonotype was observed many times. V is TRBV12-3 or TRBV12-4 and J is TRBJ1-4; the D gene is possibly TRBD1 (6 bases). Trimming shortened V by 8 bases and J by 7 bases, and 14 bases separated the two germline ends. The CDR3 totals 13 residues. CDR3 sequence (DNA): TGTGCCAGCGCACAGGGTGAGGGTGAAAAACTGTTTTTT. As protein: CASAQGEGEKLFF.

This clonotype was counted only a few times. J is TRBJ2-2 and V is TRBV7-9, with a weak D call TRBD1 (6 bases). The CDR3 covers 15 residues. V was clipped by 3 bases and J by 4 bases, with 12 bases between them. The germline V gene encodes CDR1 SEHNR and CDR2 FQNEAQ (reference sequence). As DNA, the CDR3 is TGTGCCAGCAGCTTGGCGGCAGGGGCCACCGGGGAGCTGTTTTTT. It codes for CASSLAAGATGELFF. The variable domain in full, completed from reference TRBV7-9 and TRBJ2-2, reads DTGVSQNPRHKITKRGQNVTFRCDPISEHNRLYWYRQTLGQGPEFLTYFQNEAQLEKSRLLSDRFSAERPKGSFSTLEIQRTEQGDSAMYLCASSLAAGATGELFFGEGSRLTVL.

This clonotype was counted between two and nine times. This sequence joins TRBV9 and TRBJ2-1; perhaps TRBD2 as D (6 bases). This CDR3 comprises 14 residues. Per the germline V gene, CDR1 is SGDLS and CDR2 is YYNGEE. The ends were cut back, 3 bases at V and 5 bases at J, with 12 bases in the middle. CDR3 coding DNA: TGTGCCAGCAGCGCCCGGGGGAGGAACAATGAGCAGTTCTTC. Encoded protein: CASSARGRNNEQFF.

This clonotype appeared a few times. The chain recombines TRBV5-1 with TRBJ2-2, with TRBD1 matching over 8 bases. J lost 3 bases, V lost 3 bases, and 7 bases had no gene match. The CDR3 length is 16 residues. The V gene's germline CDR1 is SGHRS and CDR2 YFSETQ. In DNA, the CDR3 is TGCGCCAGCAGCTCGCTCGGGACAGGAGACACCGGGGAGCTGTTTTTT. Encoded protein: CASSSLGTGDTGELFF.

This rearrangement joins TRBV3-1 to TRBJ2-2, with D maybe TRBD1 (7 bases). V was cut by 2 bases and J by 5 bases, with 12 bases left in between. CDR1 is LGHDT and CDR2 is YNNKEL in the germline V gene (reference sequence). The CDR3 consists of 15 residues. The CDR3 sequence is CASSQQGGPTGELFF. The DNA of the CDR3 is TGTGCCAGCAGCCAACAGGGGGGCCCGACCGGGGAGCTGTTTTTT.

This clonotype has more than one count but fewer than ten. This rearrangement joins TRBV4-3 to TRBJ1-1; maybe TRBD1 (5 bases). Per germline, CDR1 LGHNA and CDR2 YSLEER. The CDR3 has 14 residues. Trimming took off 1 base at V and 8 bases at J, with 14 bases between the two ends. The CDR3 DNA reads TGCGCCAGCAGCCAAGTAGGGACTGATCGAGAAGCTTTCTTT. It specifies CASSQVGTDREAFF.

V gene TRBV6-5 combines with J gene TRBJ1-4; D may be TRBD1 (6 bases). CDR1 and CDR2 (germline): MNHEY, SVGAGI. CDR3 length: 14 residues. V lost 2 bases and J lost 8, with 12 bases in between. The CDR3 reads CASSYGGSREKLFF. The DNA of the CDR3 is TGTGCCAGCAGTTACGGGGGCAGTAGGGAAAAACTGTTTTTT.

This clonotype occurred a few times. V usage is TRBV7-9 and J usage is TRBJ2-7, with 7 bases aligning to TRBD1. The CDR3 length is 17 residues. With V trimmed by 2 bases and J by 6 bases, 16 bases remained unmatched. CDR1 and CDR2 (germline): SEHNR, FQNEAQ (reference sequence). The CDR3 reads CASSLISTGWFGGEQYF. The DNA for the CDR3 is TGTGCCAGCAGCTTAATTTCGACAGGGTGGTTTGGAGGCGAGCAGTACTTC.

A few counts support this clonotype. V is TRBV19 and J is TRBJ1-5; 10 bases match TRBD1. This CDR3 region has 16 residues. From germline, CDR1 is LNHDA and CDR2 SQIVND (reference sequence). V shed 6 bases and J 2 bases; nucleotides not matched to a gene: 7. This chain's CDR3 is CASRQTGGAGNQPQHF. CDR3 coding DNA: TGTGCCAGTAGACAGACAGGGGGCGCGGGCAATCAGCCCCAGCATTTT.

This clonotype was picked up many times. The genes are TRBV4-3 and TRBJ2-3; 7 bases are a match to TRBD2. The CDR3 has 14 residues. Trimming cost V 0 bases and J 9 bases; bases outside gene matches: 6. Germline V gene sequence: CDR1 LGHNA, CDR2 YSLEER. CDR3 residues: CASSQDRLAETQYF. CDR3 in DNA: TGCGCCAGCAGCCAAGATAGGCTAGCGGAAACGCAGTATTTT.

Concerning this clonotype: The junction departs from the called germline gene at one end, perhaps through a read error. The chain joins TRBV20-1 to TRBJ2-6; TRBD1 matches 7 bases. The CDR3 is made up of 17 amino acids. Looked up from germline, CDR1 is DFQATT and CDR2 is SNEGSKA (reference sequence). CDR3 protein: CCARDRQGGSGANVLTF. In nucleotides, the CDR3 is TGCTGTGCTAGAGATCGACAGGGCGGATCTGGGGCCAACGTCCTGACTTTC.

The chain recombines TRBV20-1 with TRBJ2-7, with no clear D. Germline CDR1 and CDR2: DFQATT and SNEGSKA (reference sequence). There are 12 residues in the CDR3. The V end was cut by 4 bases, the J end by 3 bases, with 10 bases between. The CDR3 region is CSATLALYEQYF. The CDR3, as DNA: TGCAGTGCTACTTTGGCACTCTACGAGCAGTACTTC.

This clonotype showed up just a few times. This rearrangement joins TRBV9 to TRBJ2-1, with TRBD2 matching over 11 bases. With 0 bases clipped from V and 9 bases from J, the junction kept 5 bases outside the gene matches. CDR3 length: 15 residues. CDR1 SGDLS and CDR2 YYNGEE come from the germline V gene. The CDR3 loop is CASSVALAGGGEQFF. The CDR3 nucleotides are TGTGCCAGCAGCGTAGCTCTAGCGGGAGGAGGTGAGCAGTTCTTC. Full variable domain (remainder filled in from reference TRBV9 and TRBJ2-1): DSGVTQTPKHLITATGQRVTLRCSPRSGDLSVYWYQQSLDQGLQFLIQYYNGEERAKGNILERFSAQQFPDLHSELNLSSLELGDSALYFCASSVALAGGGEQFFGPGTRLTVL.

This sequence joins TRBV14 and TRBJ1-1, with D unclear. This CDR3 region has 15 residues. Looked up from germline, CDR1 is SGHDN and CDR2 is FVKESK. V shed 1 base and J shed 0 bases, with 9 bases lying between them. The CDR3 coding sequence is TGTGCCAGCAGCCAAGGTGGCAGGTTGAACACTGAAGCTTTCTTT. This translates into CASSQGGRLNTEAFF. The full variable domain, rest sourced from reference TRBV14 and TRBJ1-1, is EAGVTQFPSHSVIEKGQTVTLRCDPISGHDNLYWYRRVMGKEIKFLLHFVKESKQDESGMPNNRFLAERTGGTYSTLKVQPAELEDSGVYFCASSQGGRLNTEAFFGQGTRLTVV.

This clonotype has a handful of counts. V gene TRBV7-6 combines with J gene TRBJ2-1, with 9 bases fitting TRBD2. Germline V gene data show CDR1 as SGHVS and CDR2 as FNYEAQ. The junction had 7 bases not matched to a gene; V was cut back by 1 base and J by 3 bases. The CDR3 is 17 residues long. In DNA form, the CDR3 reads TGTGCCAGCAGCTTAGAGGTAGCGGGAGCGGGCTACAATGAGCAGTTCTTC. Translated, it gives CASSLEVAGAGYNEQFF.

The chain links TRBV27 to TRBJ1-1; possible D gene TRBD1, 5 bases. The V end lost 8 bases, the J end lost 0 bases, and 13 bases lay between the germline ends. Germline V CDR1 and CDR2: MNHEY, SMNVEV (reference sequence). This CDR3 has 14 residues. CDR3 nucleotide sequence: TGTGCCAGCTCTTGGGGGGGGATGAACACTGAAGCTTTCTTT. This sequence encodes CASSWGGMNTEAFF.

This clonotype was detected a few times. The rearrangement links TRBV27 to TRBJ2-3; 8 bases agree with TRBD1. J lost 0 bases, V lost 0 bases, and 11 bases had no gene match. The germline gives CDR1 MNHEY, CDR2 SMNVEV (reference sequence). The CDR3 has 19 amino acids. CDR3 coding DNA: TGTGCCAGCAGTTTATCGCCCCCGGGACAGGTTTCTAGCACAGATACGCAGTATTTT. Amino acids: CASSLSPPGQVSSTDTQYF.

This clonotype has at least ten counts. The chain links TRBV20-1 to TRBJ2-5; D might be TRBD1 or TRBD2, each matching 5 bases. Germline assignment: CDR1 DFQATT and CDR2 SNEGSKA (reference sequence). CDR3 size: 15 residues. Trimming took off 5 bases at V and 7 bases at J, with 23 bases between the two ends. CDR3 loop: CSADAWGRAKGTQYF. The CDR3, as DNA: TGCAGTGCTGATGCCTGGGGACGCGCAAAAGGGACCCAGTACTTC.

This clonotype has ten or more counts. The rearrangement joins TRBV12-3 or TRBV12-4 to TRBJ1-5; no firm D call. The V end was cut by 5 bases, the J end by 4 bases, with 12 bases between. This CDR3 has 14 residues. CDR3 residues: CASSNGRENQPQHF. DNA for the CDR3: TGTGCCAGCAGTAACGGACGGGAAAATCAGCCCCAGCATTTT.

This clonotype was counted only a few times. J is TRBJ2-7 and V is TRBV5-4; either TRBD1 or TRBD2 may fit D (5 bases each). Per germline, CDR1 SGHNT and CDR2 YYREEE (reference sequence). Trimming stripped 0 bases from V and 1 base from J, with 11 bases between. The CDR3 runs 15 residues. In DNA, the CDR3 is TGTGCCAGCAGCTTGGGGCAGGGAGAATCCTACGAGCAGTACTTC. This sequence encodes CASSLGQGESYEQYF.